The 9 T cell receptor beta chains reported below all come from one sample, sequenced in a study of response to subunit inactivated influenza vaccine. TCRdb itself ran the RT-PCR reads through MiXCR, one entry per CDR3 protein. The table includes over 150,000 distinct CDR3 sequences, under 13% detected once. This specimen consisted of non-naive T cells sorted from PBMCs, obtained 35 to 45 days after vaccination. The receptors were sampled from a middle-aged man who received an inactivated influenza vaccine.

V gene TRBV20-1 combines with J gene TRBJ1-1, with D possibly matching TRBD1 (5 bases). V dropped 6 bases and J dropped 1 base, with 12 bases sitting between them. The CDR3 runs to 13 residues. Germline V gene lookup returns CDR1 DFQATT and CDR2 SNEGSKA (reference sequence). CDR3 amino acids: CSALTDRNTEAFF. Written as DNA, the CDR3 is TGCAGTGCCTTGACAGATCGGAACACTGAAGCTTTCTTT.

This clonotype has just a few counts. The genes are TRBV28 and TRBJ2-7; 9 positions match TRBD1. The CDR3 totals 19 residues. The germline CDR1 and CDR2 sequences are MDHEN and SYDVKM. After removal of 5 bases from V and 3 bases from J, the junction contained 20 bases not matched to a gene. The CDR3 here is CASSLPGTGNNAYNYEQYF. DNA of the CDR3: TGTGCCAGCAGTCTTCCGGGGACAGGGAATAACGCGTACAACTACGAGCAGTACTTC.

The chain joins TRBV5-1 to TRBJ1-2; TRBD1 matches at 10 bases. The trim removed 4 bases at V and 4 bases at J, leaving 7 bases unmatched. CDR1 SGHRS and CDR2 YFSETQ come from the germline V gene. The CDR3 is 15 amino acids. CDR3 nucleotide sequence: TGCGCCAGCAGCGGGACGACAGGGGGCGCCTATGGCTACACCTTC. Its translation: CASSGTTGGAYGYTF. Using reference TRBV5-1 and TRBJ1-2 for the parts outside the CDR3, the full variable domain is KAGVTQTPRYLIKTRGQQVTLSCSPISGHRSVSWYQQTPGQGLQFLFEYFSETQRNKGNFPGRFSGRQFSNSRSEMNVSTLELGDSALYLCASSGTTGGAYGYTFGSGTRLTVV.

The V call is TRBV7-9, the J call TRBJ2-5, with D possibly TRBD1 on 6 matching bases. V was pared by 4 bases and J by 7 bases, with 16 bases between. Germline CDR1 is SEHNR and CDR2 is FQNEAQ (reference sequence). The CDR3 loop spans 14 amino acids. The CDR3, as DNA: TGTGCCAGCAGCTCCAGGGGTACTCGTAGGACCCAGTACTTC. Residues: CASSSRGTRRTQYF.

The chain couples TRBV4-2 to TRBJ2-4; D is undetermined. This CDR3 contains 15 residues. The V gene's germline CDR1 is LGHNA and CDR2 YNFKEQ. V lost 0 bases, J lost 0 bases, and 6 bases lay in between. CDR3 protein: CASSQDRLAKNIQYF. For the CDR3, the DNA is TGTGCCAGCAGCCAAGATAGGTTAGCCAAAAACATTCAGTACTTC.

The CDR3 protein is CASSLAGGPTGANVLTF. Written as DNA, the CDR3 is TGTGCCAGCTCACTAGCAGGGGGCCCCACTGGGGCCAACGTCCTGACTTTC. The V gene is TRBV18, the J gene TRBJ2-6, with 8 bases identical to TRBD1. Germline lookup yields CDR1 KGHSH and CDR2 LQKENI. After removal of 4 bases from V and 2 bases from J, the junction contained 7 bases not matched to a gene. CDR3 length equals 17 residues.

The V call is TRBV6-2 or TRBV6-3, the J call TRBJ2-1; 8 nucleotides align to TRBD2. J lost 4 bases, V lost 6 bases, and 23 bases had no gene match. The CDR3 loop spans 20 amino acids. Germline lookup yields CDR1 MNHEY and CDR2 SVGEGT. CDR3 sequence (DNA): TGTGCCAGCAGCTCCCGAGACAGACTTTTAGCGGGATCGCAGTACAATGAGCAGTTCTTC. Translation gives CASSSRDRLLAGSQYNEQFF.

The V and J genes are TRBV11-2 and TRBJ2-7; TRBD1 matches at 8 bases. This CDR3 comprises 14 residues. Per the germline V gene, CDR1 is SGHAT and CDR2 is FQNNGV. The V gene end was trimmed by 1 base and the J gene end by 5 bases; junction bases not matched to a gene: 4. The CDR3 region has the DNA TGTGCCAGCAGCTTAGTACAGGGGGTCCACGAGCAGTACTTC. This codes for CASSLVQGVHEQYF.

This clonotype occurred a few times. The chain couples TRBV7-2 to TRBJ2-1; D is perhaps TRBD2 (5 bases). The ends were cut back, 0 bases at V and 6 bases at J, with 9 bases in the middle. CDR3 length: 14 amino acids. Germline V CDR1 and CDR2: SGHTA, FQGNSA. The CDR3 coding sequence is TGTGCCAGCAGCTTAGCACTAGGTCCCAATGAGCAGTTCTTC. It translates to CASSLALGPNEQFF.